This T cell receptor (beta chain) was sequenced in a study of Graves' ophthalmopathy and Graves' hyperthyroidism. Researchers turned away patients with other autoimmune diseases, uncontrolled infections, pregnancy or lactation. The TCR beta CDR3 regions underwent amplification from RNA transcripts. In the first round, RT-PCR was carried out with HTBI primers, and a multiplex PCR formed the second round. TCRdb re-called the multiplex PCR reads with MiXCR, one entry per CDR3 protein. The table includes roughly 400,000 distinct CDR3 sequences, approximately 15% detected once. V dropped 1 base and J dropped 1 base, with 10 bases sitting between them. Germline V gives CDR1 SGHVS, CDR2 FQNEAQ. This CDR3 is 16 amino acids long.

The chain uses TRBV7-8 and TRBJ2-2; no firm D call. Material: peripheral blood. This TCR was recovered from a woman aged 18-29 years with stable Graves' hyperthyroidism. The CDR3 sequence is CASSLVFLGNTGELFF. The CDR3 bases are TGTGCCAGCAGCTTAGTATTTTTAGGGAACACCGGGGAGCTGTTTTTT.